The rows below give T cell receptor beta chains drawn from one sample of a study of neurological immune-mediated disorders. In TCRdb, the 5' RACE reads were re-called with MiXCR into one record per CDR3 protein. The table shows about 82,000 distinct CDR3 sequences, with 2.5% to 3% occurring only once. The sample comprised PBMCs. These receptors were obtained from a woman in her 30s with multiple sclerosis. Both conserved end residues are part of each CDR3. D genes are given only for firm matches. Clone size is given as once, few, many, or a class for an expanded clone.

clone_size,cdr3_length,v_call,j_call,d_call,cdr3_nt,cdr3_aa
many,11,TRBV20-1,TRBJ1-1,TRBD1,TGCAGTGCTCCCCAGGGGGCTGAAGCTTTCTTT,CSAPQGAEAFF
many,16,TRBV7-9,TRBJ2-1,TRBD2,TGTGCCAGCAGCTTTATTAGCGGGACTACGAACAATGAGCAGTTCTTC,CASSFISGTTNNEQFF
many,14,TRBV6-1,TRBJ2-2,.,TGTGCCAGCAGTGTTGACAGTGACACCGGGGAGCTGTTTTTT,CASSVDSDTGELFF
many,12,TRBV29-1,TRBJ2-2,.,TGCAGCGTTGTTCGGGGCACCGGGGAGCTGTTTTTT,CSVVRGTGELFF
many,13,TRBV29-1,TRBJ2-3,TRBD2,TGCAGCGTGGGGACTAGCGAGGAGGATACGCAGTATTTT,CSVGTSEEDTQYF
many,13,TRBV5-1,TRBJ2-7,.,TGCGCCAGCAGCTTCCGGGGCGCCTACGAGCAGTACTTC,CASSFRGAYEQYF
many,18,TRBV7-9,TRBJ2-2,.,TGTGCCAGCAGCCTCCACCTCCTGGGACCGCAGACGGCCGGGGAGCTGTTTTTT,CASSLHLLGPQTAGELFF
many,13,TRBV3-1,TRBJ2-1,.,TGTGCCAGCAGCCCAACAGGGAGAGATGAGCAGTTCTTC,CASSPTGRDEQFF
many,14,TRBV27,TRBJ2-1,.,TGTGCCAGCGCTTCCCGGACTGGAAACAATGAGCAGTTCTTC,CASASRTGNNEQFF
many,14,TRBV7-2,TRBJ1-1,.,TGTGCCAGCAGCTTATCTAGCCCGAACACTGAAGCTTTCTTT,CASSLSSPNTEAFF
many,14,TRBV20-1,TRBJ1-2,.,TGCAGTGCTAGAGCAAGCACTGCTAACTATGGCTACACCTTC,CSARASTANYGYTF
many,12,TRBV20-1,TRBJ2-5,.,TGCAGTGCTAGCACTCTGGGAGAGACCCAGTACTTC,CSASTLGETQYF
many,16,TRBV27,TRBJ2-2,.,TGTGCCAGCACCCCCGGGGACCCCTCGTACACCGGGGAGCTGTTTTTT,CASTPGDPSYTGELFF
many,15,TRBV12-3/TRBV12-4,TRBJ1-4,.,TGTGCCAGCAGTCCCGTAGGGGGAATGGGTGAAAAACTGTTTTTT,CASSPVGGMGEKLFF